What follows are 28 T cell receptor beta chains derived from one specimen sequenced in a study of Ad26.COV2.S vaccination and SARS-CoV-2 variants. Treatment specified: approximately 18 received Ad26.COV2.S at low or high dose, single or two shots; about 5 received placebo; per-sample allocation not given. Samples came from day 63 after the first vaccine or placebo injection. Assay: immunoSEQ multiplex PCR; the TCRdb copy retains only in-frame clones and omits some. This table has about half a million clones, about nine tenths appearing once. Source: peripheral blood, taken in a trial of Ad26.COV2.S vaccine versus placebo. The receptor set was obtained from a person aged 18-60 years who received the Ad26.COV2.S COVID-19 vaccine or a placebo.

The genes are TRBV28 and TRBJ1-2; TRBD1 aligns across 9 bases. The CDR3 has 15 amino acids. J was trimmed by 5 bases and V by 6 bases; bases with no gene match: 10. CDR1 MDHEN and CDR2 SYDVKM come from the germline V gene. CDR3 residues: CASSRGTGKWYGYTF. Here the CDR3 DNA reads TGTGCCAGCAGCCGGGGGACAGGGAAGTGGTATGGCTACACCTTC.

This clone was seen a single time. The rearrangement links TRBV27 to TRBJ2-7, with 10 positions matching TRBD1. The germline V gene encodes CDR1 MNHEY and CDR2 SMNVEV (reference sequence). This CDR3 is built from 15 residues. J was trimmed by 5 bases and V by 6 bases; bases with no gene match: 10. Here the CDR3 DNA reads TGTGCCAGCAGCCGGGACAGGGGCCGTCAAAACGAGCAGTACTTC. This codes for CASSRDRGRQNEQYF.

This clone was observed a handful of times. V gene TRBV12-3 or TRBV12-4 combines with J gene TRBJ1-2, with TRBD1 identical over 7 bases. The length of the CDR3 is 13 residues. The trim removed 1 base at V and 7 bases at J, leaving 3 bases unmatched. The DNA for the CDR3 is TGTGCCAGCAGTTTAGAGGGGACAGCTGGCTACACCTTC. It yields the protein CASSLEGTAGYTF.

This rearrangement joins TRBV15 to TRBJ2-5; D unclear. V shed 7 bases and J shed 0 bases, with 9 bases lying between them. The germline CDR1 and CDR2 sequences are LNHNV and YYDKDF (reference sequence). The CDR3 covers 13 residues. In DNA, the CDR3 is TGTGCCACCACCCTTTTGGACCAAGAGACCCAGTACTTC. It encodes CATTLLDQETQYF.

This rearrangement joins TRBV5-1 to TRBJ2-2; a weak D match, TRBD2 (5 bases). The germline CDR1 and CDR2 sequences are SGHRS and YFSETQ. The CDR3 is 15 residues long. V was pared by 7 bases and J by 0 bases, with 13 bases between. CDR3 nucleotide sequence: TGCGCCAGCTCGATAACGGGGACGAACACCGGGGAGCTGTTTTTT. Translating gives CASSITGTNTGELFF.

This clone showed up just a few times. The chain carries TRBV4-1 and TRBJ1-3; D ambiguous. Germline loops: CDR1 MGHRA, CDR2 YSYEKL. This CDR3 contains 13 residues. V shed 1 base and J shed 2 bases, with 3 bases lying between them. CDR3 amino acids: CASSQVPGNTIYF. The CDR3 DNA reads TGCGCCAGCAGCCAAGTCCCTGGAAACACCATATATTTT.

The chain is built from TRBV12-3 or TRBV12-4 and TRBJ1-2; possible D gene TRBD1, 5 bases. V was cut by 3 bases and J by 5 bases, with 10 bases left in between. The CDR3 covers 13 residues. The CDR3 reads CASSFYRGYGYTF. DNA of the CDR3: TGTGCCAGCAGTTTTTATCGGGGGTATGGCTACACCTTC.

The chain has TRBV7-9 and TRBJ2-3; TRBD2 is a possible D gene (5 bases). V lost 1 base, J lost 3 bases, and 5 bases lay in between. Germline V gives CDR1 SEHNR, CDR2 FQNEAQ (reference sequence). The CDR3 extends over 13 amino acids. CDR3 DNA: TGTGCCAGCAGCTTAGGAGGGACAGATACGCAGTATTTT. This encodes CASSLGGTDTQYF. The full variable domain, rest sourced from reference TRBV7-9 and TRBJ2-3, is DTGVSQNPRHKITKRGQNVTFRCDPISEHNRLYWYRQTLGQGPEFLTYFQNEAQLEKSRLLSDRFSAERPKGSFSTLEIQRTEQGDSAMYLCASSLGGTDTQYFGPGTRLTVL.

The chain has TRBV18 and TRBJ2-1; either TRBD1 or TRBD2 may supply D (5 bases each). Germline values: CDR1 KGHSH, CDR2 LQKENI. CDR3 length: 15 residues. V dropped 7 bases and J dropped 4 bases, with 17 bases sitting between them. CDR3 DNA: TGTGCCAGCTTACCTTGGGGGAAGGTGTACAATGAGCAGTTCTTC. Residues: CASLPWGKVYNEQFF.

The genes are TRBV7-9 and TRBJ1-1; no clear D gene. CDR1 SEHNR and CDR2 FQNEAQ come from the germline V gene (reference sequence). V was trimmed by 1 base and J by 4 bases, leaving 13 bases between them. This CDR3 is 15 amino acids long. The CDR3 reads CASSLEVVFGTEAFF. CDR3 coding DNA: TGTGCCAGCAGCTTAGAAGTGGTTTTTGGCACTGAAGCTTTCTTT. The whole variable domain, filled in from reference TRBV7-9 and TRBJ1-1, reads DTGVSQNPRHKITKRGQNVTFRCDPISEHNRLYWYRQTLGQGPEFLTYFQNEAQLEKSRLLSDRFSAERPKGSFSTLEIQRTEQGDSAMYLCASSLEVVFGTEAFFGQGTRLTVV.

This rearrangement joins TRBV5-1 to TRBJ1-2; 7 bases align to TRBD1. Germline values: CDR1 SGHRS, CDR2 YFSETQ. Germline trimming cut 0 bases from V and 6 bases from J; bases unmatched to any gene: 2. CDR3 length: 13 residues. The chain's CDR3 is CASSLGQGHGYTF. CDR3 bases: TGCGCCAGCAGCTTGGGACAGGGTCATGGCTACACCTTC. Supplemented by reference TRBV5-1 and TRBJ1-2, the full variable domain reads KAGVTQTPRYLIKTRGQQVTLSCSPISGHRSVSWYQQTPGQGLQFLFEYFSETQRNKGNFPGRFSGRQFSNSRSEMNVSTLELGDSALYLCASSLGQGHGYTFGSGTRLTVV.

The chain is built from TRBV25-1 and TRBJ2-2; 8 bases agree with TRBD1. The CDR3 has 17 residues. Losses at the gene ends were 4 bases for V and 4 bases for J; bases not matched to a gene: 11. The germline V gene encodes CDR1 MGHDK and CDR2 SYGVNS. In DNA form, the CDR3 reads TGTGCCAGCAGTGTTTCCGAAGGACAGGGAACCACCGGGGAGCTGTTTTTT. The encoded protein is CASSVSEGQGTTGELFF. The full variable domain, in which reference TRBV25-1 and TRBJ2-2 provide the parts outside the CDR3, is EADIYQTPRYLVIGTGKKITLECSQTMGHDKMYWYQQDPGMELHLIHYSYGVNSTEKGDLSSESTVSRIRTEHFPLTLESARPSHTSQYLCASSVSEGQGTTGELFFGEGSRLTVL.

V gene TRBV10-1 combines with J gene TRBJ2-2; the match to TRBD2 covers 9 bases. Per the germline V gene, CDR1 is WNHNN and CDR2 is SYGVQD (reference sequence). The CDR3 has 17 residues. With V trimmed by 4 bases and J by 3 bases, 9 bases remained unmatched. The CDR3 protein is CASSGPLSGRYTGELFF. Written as DNA, the CDR3 is TGCGCCAGCAGTGGCCCTCTCAGCGGGAGGTACACCGGGGAGCTGTTTTTT.

The V call is TRBV5-3, the J call TRBJ1-1, with a weak D call TRBD1 (6 bases). TRBV5-3 is assigned to the ORF class and has an uncertain function. This CDR3 is built from 14 residues. Trimming pared 2 bases from V and 4 bases from J, leaving 12 bases between. CDR3 in DNA: TGTGCCAGAAGCTTAGGGGGGTCTATCACTGAAGCTTTCTTT. This gives the protein CARSLGGSITEAFF.

The rearrangement joins TRBV15 to TRBJ2-1, with TRBD2 matching over 8 bases. This CDR3 region has 16 residues. V gave up 0 bases and J gave up 4 bases; unmatched junction bases: 5. Germline CDR1 and CDR2: LNHNV and YYDKDF (reference sequence). The CDR3 nucleotides read TGTGCCACCAGCAGAGAACCTGAGCGGGGGTACAATGAGCAGTTCTTC. Amino acids: CATSREPERGYNEQFF.

This chain links TRBV7-6 with TRBJ1-2; 7 nucleotides agree with TRBD1. The length of the CDR3 is 19 residues. Germline V gene data show CDR1 as SGHVS and CDR2 as FNYEAQ. The V gene end was trimmed by 5 bases and the J gene end by 4 bases; junction bases not matched to a gene: 22. The CDR3 region is CASSHRQGGEKFSFYGYTF. The CDR3 bases are TGTGCCAGCAGCCACCGACAGGGTGGGGAAAAATTTAGTTTCTATGGCTACACCTTC.

The chain couples TRBV5-4 to TRBJ2-7; 8 bases map to TRBD2. This CDR3 has 14 amino acids. V was pared by 3 bases and J by 5 bases, with 7 bases of the junction left unmatched. The V gene's germline CDR1 is SGHNT and CDR2 YYREEE (reference sequence). CDR3 sequence (DNA): TGTGCCAGCAGCTCCTATGCGGGGGGAGACGAGCAGTACTTC. Amino acids: CASSSYAGGDEQYF.

This clone turned up a few times. The chain couples TRBV11-2 to TRBJ2-7; TRBD1 matches 9 bases. From germline, CDR1 is SGHAT and CDR2 FQNNGV. J gave up 9 bases and V 4 bases, and 25 bases lay outside the gene matches. The CDR3 runs 19 residues. The CDR3 DNA is TGTGCCAGCAGCTCCCAATGGACAGGGGCCACGAGCATATTTACGAGGCAGTACTTC. Amino acid sequence: CASSSQWTGATSIFTRQYF.

This chain links TRBV7-2 with TRBJ2-5; 9 bases agree with TRBD1. V was pared by 4 bases and J by 4 bases, with 4 bases of the junction left unmatched. In germline, CDR1 is SGHTA, CDR2 FQGNSA. This CDR3 spans 14 amino acids. The CDR3: CASSSAGQGETQYF. In nucleotides, the CDR3 is TGTGCCAGCAGCTCAGCGGGACAGGGAGAGACCCAGTACTTC.

The rearrangement joins TRBV6-5 to TRBJ1-1; weak D call: TRBD1 (5 bases). Germline values: CDR1 MNHEY, CDR2 SVGAGI. There are 12 residues in the CDR3. Trimming took 6 bases from V and 7 from J, leaving 12 bases between them. The CDR3 sequence is CASRPQGGEAFF. For the CDR3, the DNA is TGTGCCAGCAGGCCTCAGGGAGGTGAAGCTTTCTTT.

The V gene is TRBV5-8, the J gene TRBJ2-2; the match to TRBD2 covers 14 bases. Germline V gene sequence: CDR1 SGHTS, CDR2 YDEGEE. The V segment lost 4 bases and the J segment 6 bases; nucleotides outside the gene matches: 5. This CDR3 contains 16 residues. CDR3 in amino acids: CASSPGLAGGAGELFF. DNA of the CDR3: TGTGCCAGCAGCCCAGGACTAGCGGGGGGAGCCGGGGAGCTGTTTTTT.

The sample holds one count of this clone. This chain joins TRBV5-1 and TRBJ2-1, with TRBD1 as a possible D gene (5 bases). The ends were cut back, 1 base at V and 10 bases at J, with 9 bases in the middle. Germline-derived CDR1 and CDR2 are SGHRS and YFSETQ. The CDR3 runs to 12 residues. The CDR3 reads CASSLFRTEQFF. For the CDR3, the DNA is TGCGCCAGCAGCTTGTTCCGGACAGAGCAGTTCTTC.

The rearrangement uses TRBV28 and TRBJ1-5; D possibly corresponds to TRBD1 (5 bases). Germline V gene data show CDR1 as MDHEN and CDR2 as SYDVKM. The length of the CDR3 is 15 residues. The V end lost 6 bases, the J end lost 2 bases, and 14 bases lay between the germline ends. CDR3 residues: CASSPRQRGNQPQHF. The CDR3 region has the DNA TGTGCCAGCAGCCCTCGACAGAGAGGCAATCAGCCCCAGCATTTT. Supplemented by reference TRBV28 and TRBJ1-5, the full variable domain reads DVKVTQSSRYLVKRTGEKVFLECVQDMDHENMFWYRQDPGLGLRLIYFSYDVKMKEKGDIPEGYSVSREKKERFSLILESASTNQTSMYLCASSPRQRGNQPQHFGDGTRLSIL.

The J gene is TRBJ1-4, the V gene TRBV11-2; D is uncertain. Germline V gene data show CDR1 as SGHAT and CDR2 as FQNNGV. Deletions cut 5 bases from V and 1 base from J, with 8 bases between. The CDR3 runs 14 residues. The CDR3 sequence is CASSPTETNEKLFF. The CDR3 nucleotides read TGTGCCAGCAGCCCGACGGAAACTAATGAAAAACTGTTTTTT.

The rearrangement joins TRBV27 to TRBJ2-7, with D unclear. CDR1 and CDR2 (germline): MNHEY, SMNVEV (reference sequence). The CDR3 contains 14 residues. V lost 6 bases and J lost 3, with 15 bases in between. The CDR3 is CASSLGRNYYEQYF. CDR3 bases: TGTGCCAGCAGCCTTGGACGGAACTACTACGAGCAGTACTTC.

The chain joins TRBV28 to TRBJ2-2, with D perhaps TRBD1 (5 bases). The germline CDR1 and CDR2 sequences are MDHEN and SYDVKM. The CDR3 sequence is 18 residues long. Trimming took 5 bases from V and 1 from J, leaving 20 bases between them. As DNA, the CDR3 is TGTGCCAGCAGTCCCCCACGTGGATTAAGGGGGAACACCGGGGAGCTGTTTTTT. Its translation is CASSPPRGLRGNTGELFF.

The chain links TRBV7-3 to TRBJ1-6, with TRBD1 as a possible D gene (6 bases). CDR1 SGHTA and CDR2 FQGTGA come from the germline V gene. The V end lost 5 bases, the J end lost 7 bases, and 12 bases lay between the germline ends. CDR3 length: 14 residues. The DNA of the CDR3 is TGTGCCAGCAGCCTACAGGGAGGCAATTCACCCCTCCACTTT. Amino acids: CASSLQGGNSPLHF.

The chain links TRBV7-9 to TRBJ2-1; TRBD2 matches at 12 bases. This CDR3 comprises 18 residues. The V and J ends lost 5 bases and 1 base, in that order; junction bases with no gene match: 9. Per the germline V gene, CDR1 is SEHNR and CDR2 is FQNEAQ (reference sequence). DNA of the CDR3: TGTGCCAGCAGCATCCCTCCCCTAGCGGGAGGGTCCTACAATGAGCAGTTCTTC. Its translation is CASSIPPLAGGSYNEQFF.